What follows are 2 T cell receptor beta chains derived from one specimen sequenced in a study of blood T cell repertoires in COVID-19. Generated by immunoSEQ multiplex PCR, the TCRdb table keeps only in-frame clones and is missing some. The sample carries 250,000 to 400,000 clones, about 91% recorded once. Sequenced input: peripheral blood. Receptor source: a woman aged 25 to 39 with COVID-19, enrolled during active disease.

The J gene is TRBJ1-6, the V gene TRBV6-1; D might be TRBD1 (5 bases). This CDR3 spans 17 amino acids. V shed 4 bases and J shed 6 bases, with 19 bases lying between them. Germline V lookup: CDR1 MNHNS, CDR2 SASEGT. The CDR3 region is CASSGGQINRGNSPLHF. In nucleotides, the CDR3 is TGTGCCAGCAGTGGAGGACAAATTAATAGGGGTAATTCACCCCTCCACTTT.

The count of this clone is one. The rearrangement links TRBV7-8 to TRBJ1-1; D is undetermined. The CDR3 sequence is 15 residues long. V was cut by 1 base and J by 5 bases, with 14 bases left in between. CDR1 is SGHVS and CDR2 is FQNEAQ in the germline V gene. The CDR3 loop reads CASSLVRFGGTEAFF. Here the CDR3 DNA reads TGTGCCAGCAGCTTAGTCCGTTTTGGAGGGACTGAAGCTTTCTTT.